The next 29 T cell receptor beta chains were all read from a single sample in a study of blood T cell repertoires in COVID-19. This table comes from immunoSEQ multiplex PCR, and its TCRdb copy is limited to in-frame clones, with some not included. The data contain 380,000 or so clones, 70% to 90% of them singletons. Source material: PBMCs or T cells enriched from blood (not recorded which). These receptors all come from a woman aged 40 to 50 with acute COVID-19.

J is TRBJ1-2 and V is TRBV19; D unclear. V lost 2 bases to trimming and J lost 5 bases, with 12 bases between them. The germline CDR1 and CDR2 sequences are LNHDA and SQIVND (reference sequence). The CDR3 covers 14 residues. CDR3 region: CASSINTGLYGYTF. As DNA, the CDR3 is TGTGCCAGTAGTATAAATACCGGACTTTATGGCTACACCTTC.

The V and J genes are TRBV5-4 and TRBJ2-3; weak D call: TRBD2 (6 bases). Germline V gene data show CDR1 as SGHNT and CDR2 as YYREEE (reference sequence). The CDR3 runs to 13 residues. The V end was cut by 3 bases, the J end by 6 bases, with 11 bases between. CDR3 amino acids: CASSYPGVDTQYF. The DNA of the CDR3 is TGTGCCAGCAGCTATCCGGGGGTGGATACGCAGTATTTT.

This clone was observed a single time. The chain couples TRBV29-1 to TRBJ1-4, with D perhaps matching TRBD1 (5 bases). Looked up from germline, CDR1 is SQVTM and CDR2 is ANQGSEA. V lost 5 bases and J 4 bases, leaving 11 bases between the germline ends. CDR3 length: 13 residues. The CDR3 sequence is CSVIWGGNEKLFF. The CDR3 DNA reads TGCAGCGTTATTTGGGGGGGTAATGAAAAACTGTTTTTT.

The chain carries TRBV5-1 and TRBJ2-1; 7 nucleotides line up with TRBD1. CDR1 and CDR2 (germline): SGHRS, YFSETQ. The CDR3 covers 14 residues. V trimming: 0 bases; J trimming: 8 bases; junction bases outside the gene matches: 5. DNA for the CDR3: TGCGCCAGCAGCTTGGGGCAGGGGGTGGATGAGCAGTTCTTC. Translating gives CASSLGQGVDEQFF.

V gene TRBV3-1 (or the pseudogene TRBV3-2) combines with J gene TRBJ2-3; D perhaps matches TRBD2 (6 bases). Between the trimmed V and J ends, which lost 0 bases and 2 bases, there was a span of 12 bases. The germline V gene has CDR1 LGHDT and CDR2 YNNKEL (reference sequence). The CDR3 has 16 residues. The CDR3 DNA is TGTGCCAGCAGCCAAGAAGGCGGGGTCTCCACAGATACGCAGTATTTT. It specifies CASSQEGGVSTDTQYF.

V gene TRBV5-4 combines with J gene TRBJ2-2; D is unclear. The V gene's germline CDR1 is SGHNT and CDR2 YYREEE (reference sequence). The CDR3 runs to 14 residues. The V end lost 4 bases, the J end lost 0 bases, and 7 bases lay between the germline ends. The CDR3 spells CASSPRTNTGELFF. As DNA, the CDR3 is TGTGCCAGCAGCCCGAGGACGAACACCGGGGAGCTGTTTTTT.

The chain is built from TRBV12-2 and TRBJ1-2; the table gives TRBD1 as D, unverified against the DNA. TRBV12-2 is given as a pseudogene. The CDR3 length is 14 residues. CDR3 in amino acids: CASRPGQRHYGYTF. For the CDR3, the DNA is TGTGCAAGTCGCCCGGGACAGAGGCACTATGGCTACACCTTC.

This clone occurred once. The rearrangement links TRBV7-9 to TRBJ2-1; 7 nucleotides line up with TRBD1. Unmatched junction bases numbered 5, after V lost 5 bases and J lost 4 bases. This CDR3 is built from 14 residues. Germline CDR1 and CDR2: SEHNR and FQNEAQ (reference sequence). The CDR3 DNA sequence: TGTGCCAGCAGCGATAACAGGGGTTACAATGAGCAGTTCTTC. It codes for CASSDNRGYNEQFF.

The V call is TRBV4-1, the J call TRBJ2-7, with a weak D call TRBD2 (6 bases). V lost 0 bases and J lost 2, with 14 bases in between. The CDR3 covers 16 residues. Germline V gives CDR1 MGHRA, CDR2 YSYEKL. The DNA for the CDR3 is TGCGCCAGCAGCCAAGATTACCGCGGGGAGGCCTACGAGCAGTACTTC. Translation gives CASSQDYRGEAYEQYF.

The chain couples TRBV5-4 to TRBJ1-1, with 9 bases identical to TRBD1. CDR3 length: 16 residues. With 4 bases clipped from V and 2 bases from J, the junction kept 9 bases outside the gene matches. Germline V gene data show CDR1 as SGHNT and CDR2 as YYREEE (reference sequence). CDR3 nucleotides: TGTGCCAGCAGCCAGGGACAGGGTCAGATAAACACTGAAGCTTTCTTT. It codes for CASSQGQGQINTEAFF.

The chain uses TRBV27 and TRBJ1-2; TRBD1 matches 8 bases. CDR3 length: 16 amino acids. V shed 2 bases and J 5 bases; nucleotides not matched to a gene: 10. Germline lookup yields CDR1 MNHEY and CDR2 SMNVEV (reference sequence). The CDR3 region is CASSLTGQGALYGYTF. The CDR3 DNA sequence: TGTGCCAGCAGTTTAACGGGGCAGGGGGCATTGTATGGCTACACCTTC.

This chain links TRBV19 with TRBJ1-5; D gene unclear. The V gene lost 3 bases and the J gene lost 6 bases, with 9 bases spanning the gap. The CDR3 has 13 amino acids. Germline V gives CDR1 LNHDA, CDR2 SQIVND (reference sequence). CDR3 nucleotides: TGTGCCAGTAGTATGATTCCGGGTCAGCCCCAGCATTTT. As protein: CASSMIPGQPQHF. Full variable domain (outside the CDR3, taken from reference TRBV19 and TRBJ1-5): DGGITQSPKYLFRKEGQNVTLSCEQNLNHDAMYWYRQDPGQGLRLIYYSQIVNDFQKGDIAEGYSVSREKKESFPLTVTSAQKNPTAFYLCASSMIPGQPQHFGDGTRLSIL.

This rearrangement joins TRBV3-1 (or the pseudogene TRBV3-2) to TRBJ2-5; 8 bases fit TRBD2. Germline V gene lookup returns CDR1 LGHDT and CDR2 YNNKEL (reference sequence). V shed 3 bases, J shed 1 base, and the junction held 7 bases outside the gene matches. The CDR3 is 16 amino acids. The CDR3: CASSQSGGPPQETQYF. CDR3 DNA: TGTGCCAGCAGCCAGAGCGGGGGACCTCCCCAAGAGACCCAGTACTTC.

The V gene is TRBV12-3 or TRBV12-4, the J gene TRBJ1-1; TRBD1 matches at 8 bases. This CDR3 region has 13 residues. Germline trimming cut 6 bases from V and 7 bases from J; bases unmatched to any gene: 7. The CDR3 sequence is CASRTGQGSEAFF. DNA for the CDR3: TGTGCCAGCAGGACCGGACAGGGCAGTGAAGCTTTCTTT.

The chain recombines TRBV19 with TRBJ2-5, with D possibly matching TRBD2 (6 bases). Germline CDR1 LNHDA, CDR2 SQIVND (reference sequence). Trimming left V 2 bases short and J 3 bases short, with 10 bases between. The CDR3 totals 14 residues. This CDR3 reads CASSILGTEETQYF. Here the CDR3 DNA reads TGTGCCAGTAGTATACTAGGGACTGAAGAGACCCAGTACTTC.

This chain connects TRBV5-5 to TRBJ1-3, with 7 bases fitting TRBD1. The length of the CDR3 is 17 residues. V trimming: 0 bases; J trimming: 6 bases; junction bases outside the gene matches: 12. Germline CDR1 SGHKS, CDR2 YYEKEE (reference sequence). As DNA, the CDR3 is TGTGCCAGCAGCTTGGCCGGACAGGCCATTTCCCCAAACACCATATATTTT. This gives the protein CASSLAGQAISPNTIYF.

V usage is TRBV27 and J usage is TRBJ1-2; D possibly corresponds to TRBD1 (5 bases). Germline V gene sequence: CDR1 MNHEY, CDR2 SMNVEV (reference sequence). The CDR3 covers 14 residues. With 6 bases removed from V and 2 bases from J, the gap between germline ends came to 13 bases. The CDR3 protein is CASRWAGLNYGYTF. The CDR3 DNA reads as TGTGCCAGCAGGTGGGCAGGGTTAAACTATGGCTACACCTTC.

The V call is TRBV19, the J call TRBJ2-7; 8 bases fit TRBD1. The CDR3 runs to 15 residues. V shed 5 bases, J shed 7 bases, and the junction held 13 bases outside the gene matches. Germline CDR1 reads LNHDA; CDR2 reads SQIVND (reference sequence). CDR3 loop: CASSEQQGGRLEQYF. In nucleotides, the CDR3 is TGTGCCAGTAGTGAGCAACAGGGGGGACGTCTGGAGCAGTACTTC.

A single count supports this clone. This chain links TRBV6-5 with TRBJ1-1; 8 bases agree with TRBD1. In germline, CDR1 is MNHEY, CDR2 SVGAGI. This CDR3 comprises 13 residues. J was trimmed by 5 bases and V by 6 bases; bases with no gene match: 5. CDR3 region: CASSSGGRTEAFF. CDR3 nucleotide sequence: TGTGCCAGCAGCTCAGGGGGCCGGACTGAAGCTTTCTTT.

The chain links TRBV6-2 or TRBV6-3 to TRBJ2-1, with TRBD2 matching 8 bases. Germline-derived CDR1 and CDR2 are MNHEY and SVGEGT. CDR3 length: 12 residues. J was trimmed by 14 bases and V by 6 bases; bases with no gene match: 9. The chain's CDR3 is CASSLAGTRKFF. The CDR3 DNA is TGTGCCAGCAGCTTAGCCGGGACTAGGAAGTTCTTC.

The chain links TRBV5-1 to TRBJ2-5; no clear D gene. The CDR3 consists of 15 residues. Germline CDR1 is SGHRS and CDR2 is YFSETQ. Trimming cost V 1 base and J 5 bases, with 15 bases left between them. The CDR3: CASSLNSRRLETQYF. The CDR3 coding sequence is TGCGCCAGCAGCTTGAACTCTAGGCGCTTGGAGACCCAGTACTTC. The complete variable domain, with remaining parts taken from reference TRBV5-1 and TRBJ2-5, reads KAGVTQTPRYLIKTRGQQVTLSCSPISGHRSVSWYQQTPGQGLQFLFEYFSETQRNKGNFPGRFSGRQFSNSRSEMNVSTLELGDSALYLCASSLNSRRLETQYFGPGTRLLVL.

The CDR3, as DNA: TGTGCCAGCAGTGAACAGGGGGGAAATTCACCCCTCCACTTT. It codes for CASSEQGGNSPLHF. The V call is TRBV2, the J call TRBJ1-6; TRBD1 matches 7 bases. With V trimmed by 2 bases and J by 7 bases, 2 bases remained unmatched. Looked up from germline, CDR1 is SNHLY and CDR2 is FYNNEI. This CDR3 region has 14 residues.

V is TRBV10-3 and J is TRBJ2-7; a possible D gene is TRBD1 (5 bases). Germline CDR1 and CDR2: ENHRY and SYGVKD. CDR3 length: 15 amino acids. The V and J ends lost 3 bases and 5 bases respectively, with 17 bases between them. CDR3 amino acids: CAISDITGVKDEQYF. CDR3 DNA sequence: TGTGCCATCAGTGACATTACAGGTGTTAAGGACGAGCAGTACTTC.

The chain couples TRBV9 to TRBJ2-2; TRBD2 matches 8 bases. The CDR3 extends over 15 amino acids. V lost 0 bases and J lost 6; bases outside the gene matches: 4. The germline gives CDR1 SGDLS, CDR2 YYNGEE. CDR3 region: CASSVAGGRAGELFF. For the CDR3, the DNA is TGTGCCAGCAGCGTAGCGGGGGGGCGCGCCGGGGAGCTGTTTTTT.

In the case of this clone: Other DNA sequences of this sample code for an identical CDR3. This sequence joins TRBV11-2 and TRBJ1-3; D uncertain. V lost 5 bases to trimming and J lost 3 bases, with 5 bases between them. This CDR3 has 12 residues. Looked up from germline, CDR1 is SGHAT and CDR2 is FQNNGV. The CDR3 loop is CASSPLGNTIYF. The CDR3 coding sequence is TGTGCCAGCAGCCCCCTTGGAAACACCATATATTTT.

This chain joins TRBV30 and TRBJ2-7; 8 nucleotides line up with TRBD1. V lost 0 bases to trimming and J lost 3 bases; unmatched junction nucleotides: 1. The CDR3 is 13 amino acids. The V gene's germline CDR1 is GTSNPN and CDR2 SVGIG (reference sequence). The CDR3 DNA reads as TGTGCCTGGAGTGTAGACAGGGGCTACGAGCAGTACTTC. This encodes CAWSVDRGYEQYF.

This chain links TRBV5-6 with TRBJ2-6; 10 nucleotides match TRBD1. From germline, CDR1 is SGHDT and CDR2 YYEEEE. V lost 2 bases, J lost 0 bases, and 5 bases stayed unmatched. CDR3 length: 18 amino acids. CDR3 sequence: CASSLGDRGISGANVLTF. The CDR3 coding sequence is TGTGCCAGCAGCTTAGGGGACAGGGGAATCTCTGGGGCCAACGTCCTGACTTTC. The full variable domain, rest sourced from reference TRBV5-6 and TRBJ2-6, is DAGVTQSPTHLIKTRGQQVTLRCSPKSGHDTVSWYQQALGQGPQFIFQYYEEEERQRGNFPDRFSGHQFPNYSSELNVNALLLGDSALYLCASSLGDRGISGANVLTFGAGSRLTVL.

The V and J genes are TRBV9 and TRBJ2-1; 15 bases align to TRBD2. This CDR3 is 19 amino acids long. The germline gives CDR1 SGDLS, CDR2 YYNGEE. V trimming: 3 bases; J trimming: 8 bases; junction bases outside the gene matches: 15. The CDR3 region has the DNA TGTGCCAGCAGCGCGGACGCCCCCGGGACTAGCGGGGGGCTCGATGAGCAGTTCTTC. It yields the protein CASSADAPGTSGGLDEQFF.

The chain has TRBV10-1 and TRBJ2-7, with 9 nucleotides matching TRBD2. The CDR3 has 14 amino acids. Germline lookup yields CDR1 WNHNN and CDR2 SYGVQD (reference sequence). Losses at the gene ends were 3 bases for V and 6 bases for J; bases not matched to a gene: 6. As DNA, the CDR3 is TGCGCCAGCAGTGATGCGGGGGGGTTGGGCGAGCAGTACTTC. Translating it yields CASSDAGGLGEQYF.